Listed below are T cell receptor beta chains from one sample, sequenced in a study of blood T cell repertoires in COVID-19. Data came from immunoSEQ multiplex PCR; TCRdb stores just in-frame clones and leaves some out. The sample lists around 320,000 clones, around 90% occurring once. The material sequenced was PBMCs or T cells enriched from blood (not recorded which). The receptors derive from a young woman with acute COVID-19. The conserved cysteine and the conserved F or W are not part of the CDR3 here. The D gene is left open where the match is weak.

TRBV7-2 | 13 | TRBD1 | ASSLWGQGNQPQH
TRBV5-1 | 12 | NA | ASSLQAPNYGYT
TRBV28 | 14 | TRBD2 | ASSSAGLVIYNEQF
TRBV6-6 | 14 | NA | ASSSPLGAGETEAF
TRBV4-2 | 11 | NA | ASSPEEGEKLF
TRBV4-1 | 16 | NA | ASSQDPRVARTYNEQF
TRBV15 | 15 | TRBD1 | ATSRRNLRGPNTEAF
TRBV19 | 14 | TRBD1 | ASSLRGQGDKNIQY
TRBV28 | 12 | NA | ASRRQATSYEQY
TRBV3-1/TRBV3-2 | 11 | NA | ASSQARRGGYT